The 28 T cell receptor beta chains presented below share a single source sample, sequenced in a study of shared clonotypes between healthy human individuals. TCRdb's copy holds only in-frame clones and misses some; the assay was immunoSEQ multiplex PCR. The sample records fewer than 600,000 clones, 75% to 85% being singletons. The sample consisted of PBMCs. Every receptor here comes from a woman between 40 and 50 years old in good health. Some clones in this sample may be carry-over from other donors' samples.

CDR3 sequence reads: CASSFPLLQGAGEQYF. The CDR3 region has the DNA TGTGCCAGCAGCTTCCCCCTCTTACAGGGGGCGGGGGAGCAGTACTTC. The rearrangement uses TRBV7-9 and TRBJ2-7; 9 positions agree with TRBD1. This CDR3 is 16 amino acids long. With 3 bases clipped from V and 7 bases from J, the junction kept 13 bases outside the gene matches. In germline, CDR1 is SEHNR, CDR2 FQNEAQ (reference sequence).

Concerning this clone: Since a much larger clone is just one base distant, this may be a read error. The J gene is TRBJ2-7, the V gene TRBV5-1; 9 bases fit TRBD2. The CDR3 is made up of 16 amino acids. The junction had 13 bases not matched to a gene; V was cut back by 3 bases and J by 6 bases. Germline lookup yields CDR1 SGHRS and CDR2 YFSETQ. This CDR3 reads CASSWGTGTSFSEQYF. The CDR3 region has the DNA TGCGCCAGCAGCTGGGGGACCGGGACTAGCTTTTCCGAGCAGTACTTC.

A word on this clone: The likely explanation is a read error, given a far larger clone one base away. Different DNA sequences within this sample yield the same CDR3. V and J are TRBV30 and TRBJ1-2; D gene uncertain. The CDR3 totals 13 residues. V shed 1 base and J shed 3 bases, with 9 bases lying between them. Germline CDR1 and CDR2: GTSNPN and SVGIG (reference sequence). Written as DNA, the CDR3 is TGTGCCTGGAGTGAGATGACCCACTATGGCTACACCTTC. It specifies CAWSEMTHYGYTF. Using reference TRBV30 and TRBJ1-2 for the parts outside the CDR3, the full variable domain is SQTIHQWPATLVQPVGSPLSLECTVEGTSNPNLYWYRQAAGRGLQLLFYSVGIGQISSEVPQNLSASRPQDRQFILSSKKLLLSDSGFYLCAWSEMTHYGYTFGSGTRLTVV.

This chain connects TRBV7-3 to TRBJ2-5, with 12 bases matching TRBD2. Trimming took 3 bases from V and 2 from J; bases not matched to a gene: 4. Germline CDR1 is SGHTA and CDR2 is FQGTGA. The CDR3 is 16 amino acids. In DNA, the CDR3 is TGTGCCAGCAGCTTGGGACTAGCGGGCGGTCAAGAGACCCAGTACTTC. Translating it yields CASSLGLAGGQETQYF. The whole variable domain, filled in from reference TRBV7-3 and TRBJ2-5, reads GAGVSQTPSNKVTEKGKYVELRCDPISGHTALYWYRQSLGQGPEFLIYFQGTGAADDSGLPNDRFFAVRPEGSVSTLKIQRTERGDSAVYLCASSLGLAGGQETQYFGPGTRLLVL.

The V and J genes are TRBV28 and TRBJ1-1; D remains unclear. There are 13 residues in the CDR3. Deletions cut 5 bases from V and 5 bases from J, with 12 bases between. Germline CDR1 and CDR2: MDHEN and SYDVKM. The CDR3 DNA reads TGTGCCAGCAGTCAACCCGCGGAGACTGAAGCTTTCTTT. Translating it yields CASSQPAETEAFF.

The chain carries TRBV7-8 and TRBJ1-2; D possibly corresponds to TRBD1 (6 bases). V was shortened by 0 bases and J by 5 bases, with 16 bases between the two germline ends. The CDR3 is 16 amino acids. CDR1 and CDR2 (germline): SGHVS, FQNEAQ. CDR3 sequence reads: CASSLAGAGAGYGYTF. The CDR3 DNA is TGTGCCAGCAGCTTAGCGGGGGCGGGGGCTGGATATGGCTACACCTTC.

The table lists this clone with a count of one. The chain joins TRBV19 to TRBJ2-1; 9 bases map to TRBD2. V lost 3 bases and J lost 8; bases outside the gene matches: 8. The germline V gene has CDR1 LNHDA and CDR2 SQIVND (reference sequence). The CDR3 consists of 15 residues. The CDR3 spells CASSIAIAGDDEQFF. The CDR3 nucleotides are TGTGCCAGTAGTATCGCTATAGCGGGAGATGATGAGCAGTTCTTC.

This clone was found a few times. The gene calls are TRBV20-1 and TRBJ2-5; tentatively, D is TRBD1 (5 bases). The germline V and J ends were trimmed by 4 bases and 5 bases, with 8 bases remaining between them. Germline V lookup: CDR1 DFQATT, CDR2 SNEGSKA (reference sequence). The CDR3 loop spans 11 amino acids. This chain's CDR3 is CSATAGETQYF. Here the CDR3 DNA reads TGCAGTGCTACAGCAGGGGAGACCCAGTACTTC.

This clone turned up a few times. The chain's CDR3 is CASSSGTSGRAEQFF. CDR3 bases: TGTGCCAGTAGTTCCGGGACTAGCGGGAGGGCTGAGCAGTTCTTC. The chain links TRBV19 to TRBJ2-1; 16 bases fit TRBD2. CDR1 is LNHDA, CDR2 SQIVND, per germline (reference sequence). The CDR3 consists of 15 residues. J was trimmed by 9 bases and V by 5 bases; bases with no gene match: 4.

The chain joins TRBV19 to TRBJ1-5; no definite D call. Germline V gene lookup returns CDR1 LNHDA and CDR2 SQIVND (reference sequence). With 3 bases removed from V and 0 bases from J, the gap between germline ends came to 3 bases. This CDR3 is built from 13 residues. DNA of the CDR3: TGTGCCAGTAGTATCACTAGCAATCAGCCCCAGCATTTT. Translating it yields CASSITSNQPQHF.

The rearrangement links TRBV11-1 to TRBJ1-2; D remains ambiguous. The CDR3 runs to 14 residues. Germline-derived CDR1 and CDR2 are SGHAT and FQDESV (reference sequence). With 1 base removed from V and 0 bases from J, the gap between germline ends came to 6 bases. CDR3 loop: CASSLVVANYGYTF. The CDR3 DNA sequence: TGTGCCAGCAGCTTAGTTGTAGCTAACTATGGCTACACCTTC.

This sequence joins TRBV15 and TRBJ1-5; D might be TRBD1 (5 bases). The CDR3 is made up of 14 amino acids. Trimming left V 0 bases short and J 5 bases short, with 8 bases between. Germline-derived CDR1 and CDR2 are LNHNV and YYDKDF (reference sequence). The CDR3: CATSRDPGDQPQHF. In DNA form, the CDR3 reads TGTGCCACCAGCAGAGATCCGGGGGATCAGCCCCAGCATTTT.

This chain joins TRBV5-1 and TRBJ2-3; 8 bases are shared with TRBD2. There are 14 residues in the CDR3. V was clipped by 6 bases and J by 1 base; unmatched bases: 4. CDR1 SGHRS and CDR2 YFSETQ come from the germline V gene. CDR3: CASTPGGGTDTQYF. CDR3 sequence (DNA): TGCGCCAGCACCCCGGGGGGGGGCACAGATACGCAGTATTTT.

The chain recombines TRBV10-1 with TRBJ1-2; D ambiguous. This CDR3 is 13 amino acids long. Germline CDR1 is WNHNN and CDR2 is SYGVQD (reference sequence). Trimming pared 0 bases from V and 8 bases from J, leaving 10 bases between. CDR3 DNA sequence: TGCGCCAGCAGTGAGTCGGGAGGATCCGGCTACACCTTC. Amino acids: CASSESGGSGYTF.

This clone was recorded a few times. The chain recombines TRBV28 with TRBJ1-2; D gene ambiguous. V lost 5 bases and J 3 bases, leaving 10 bases between the germline ends. The CDR3 is made up of 13 amino acids. Germline assignment: CDR1 MDHEN and CDR2 SYDVKM. The CDR3 nucleotides read TGTGCCAGCAGTCCCCCGGGAGACTATGGCTACACCTTC. Its translation: CASSPPGDYGYTF.

The V and J genes are TRBV19 and TRBJ2-5, with a weak D call TRBD2 (7 bases). The germline V gene has CDR1 LNHDA and CDR2 SQIVND (reference sequence). This CDR3 is built from 14 residues. Trimming pared 3 bases from V and 5 bases from J, leaving 13 bases between. The CDR3 coding sequence is TGTGCCAGTAGTATCGGGGGGCGCCGGGAGACCCAGTACTTC. Amino acid sequence: CASSIGGRRETQYF.

CDR3 sequence: CASTPPRVGTDTQYF. The CDR3 region has the DNA TGTGCCAGCACCCCCCCGCGGGTCGGCACAGATACGCAGTATTTT. The gene calls are TRBV7-2 and TRBJ2-3; weak D call: TRBD2 (5 bases). The CDR3 has 15 amino acids. Germline values: CDR1 SGHTA, CDR2 FQGNSA. V was shortened by 7 bases and J by 1 base, with 15 bases between the two germline ends.

This sequence joins TRBV6-1 and TRBJ2-1, with 11 bases identical to TRBD2. The CDR3 has 14 amino acids. Looked up from germline, CDR1 is MNHNS and CDR2 is SASEGT. Trimming removed 5 bases from V and 8 bases from J; junction bases left unmatched: 5. The CDR3 here is CASSFLAGGDEQFF. The DNA of the CDR3 is TGTGCCAGCAGTTTCCTAGCGGGAGGAGATGAGCAGTTCTTC.

CDR3 nucleotides: TGTGCCAGCAGCCCTCGGACAGGAGTTATGAACACTGAAGCTTTCTTT. The encoded protein is CASSPRTGVMNTEAFF. The V and J genes are TRBV11-2 and TRBJ1-1; 7 bases line up with TRBD1. V was clipped by 5 bases and J by 0 bases; unmatched bases: 9. Germline loops: CDR1 SGHAT, CDR2 FQNNGV. CDR3 length: 16 residues.

This clone was counted a few times. V usage is TRBV12-2 and J usage is TRBJ2-3; TRBD1, the table's D call, was not compared with the DNA. TRBV12-2 is recorded as a pseudogene. The CDR3 loop spans 16 amino acids. The CDR3 spells CASRPWDRASTDTQYF. The CDR3 nucleotides read TGTGCAAGTCGCCCCTGGGACAGGGCTAGCACAGATACGCAGTATTTT.

Comments on this clone: Other DNA sequences in this sample translate to the same CDR3. The chain carries TRBV18 and TRBJ2-1; 14 nucleotides agree with TRBD2. V was clipped by 3 bases and J by 9 bases; unmatched bases: 4. CDR3 size: 15 residues. Germline loops: CDR1 KGHSH, CDR2 LQKENI. The CDR3 is CASSPPTSGRGEQFF. Here the CDR3 DNA reads TGTGCCAGCTCACCCCCGACTAGCGGGAGGGGTGAGCAGTTCTTC.

This clone came up many times. V gene TRBV7-9 combines with J gene TRBJ1-3; no firm D call. Trimming cost V 5 bases and J 0 bases, with 11 bases left between them. The CDR3 has 15 residues. Germline lookup yields CDR1 SEHNR and CDR2 FQNEAQ (reference sequence). The CDR3 nucleotides are TGTGCCAGCAGCACCGGACGACTCTCTGGAAACACCATATATTTT. Its protein product is CASSTGRLSGNTIYF.

This clone occurred a few times. The rearrangement links TRBV2 to TRBJ1-5, with D perhaps matching TRBD1 (5 bases). The length of the CDR3 is 14 residues. The germline V gene encodes CDR1 SNHLY and CDR2 FYNNEI. Trimming removed 3 bases at V and 3 bases at J, with 9 bases between. CDR3 bases: TGTGCCAGCAGTGACAGGGTGGTCAATCAGCCCCAGCATTTT. Protein sequence: CASSDRVVNQPQHF.

This chain links TRBV4-3 with TRBJ2-2; TRBD2 matches at 10 bases. V gave up 1 base and J gave up 2 bases; unmatched junction bases: 7. This CDR3 contains 18 residues. Per germline, CDR1 LGHNA and CDR2 YSLEER. In DNA form, the CDR3 reads TGCGCCAGCAGCCAAGCCCTAGCGGGAGTATTAAACACCGGGGAGCTGTTTTTT. Protein: CASSQALAGVLNTGELFF.

CDR3 in amino acids: CASQPGAGANVLTF. CDR3 in DNA: TGTGCCAGCCAGCCAGGGGCTGGGGCCAACGTCCTGACTTTC. The rearrangement uses TRBV19 and TRBJ2-6; D may be TRBD1 (6 bases). Trimming left V 9 bases short and J 2 bases short, with 11 bases between. Germline loops: CDR1 LNHDA, CDR2 SQIVND (reference sequence). The length of the CDR3 is 14 residues. Full variable domain (missing parts from reference TRBV19 and TRBJ2-6): DGGITQSPKYLFRKEGQNVTLSCEQNLNHDAMYWYRQDPGQGLRLIYYSQIVNDFQKGDIAEGYSVSREKKESFPLTVTSAQKNPTAFYLCASQPGAGANVLTFGAGSRLTVL.

The chain uses TRBV13 and TRBJ2-5; 7 bases map to TRBD2. Germline assignment: CDR1 PRHDT and CDR2 FYEKMQ (reference sequence). The CDR3 sequence is 14 residues long. V lost 6 bases, J lost 3 bases, and 7 bases stayed unmatched. The CDR3 DNA is TGTGCCAGCAGAGAGCGGGGAACAAAAGAGACCCAGTACTTC. It specifies CASRERGTKETQYF.

The genes are TRBV28 and TRBJ2-7; no reliable D call. The V gene lost 6 bases and the J gene lost 3 bases, with 15 bases spanning the gap. The CDR3 sequence is 14 residues long. Germline CDR1 MDHEN, CDR2 SYDVKM. CDR3 sequence reads: CASSPARLDYEQYF. The CDR3 coding sequence is TGTGCCAGCAGCCCCGCCAGGCTAGACTACGAGCAGTACTTC.

The CDR3 coding sequence is TGTGCCAGCATCCGGGACAGGGGAAATGAGCAGTTCTTC. Translated, it gives CASIRDRGNEQFF. This chain joins TRBV6-1 and TRBJ2-1; TRBD1 aligns across 10 bases. This CDR3 has 13 residues. V was pared by 7 bases and J by 7 bases, with 4 bases of the junction left unmatched. Germline loops: CDR1 MNHNS, CDR2 SASEGT.